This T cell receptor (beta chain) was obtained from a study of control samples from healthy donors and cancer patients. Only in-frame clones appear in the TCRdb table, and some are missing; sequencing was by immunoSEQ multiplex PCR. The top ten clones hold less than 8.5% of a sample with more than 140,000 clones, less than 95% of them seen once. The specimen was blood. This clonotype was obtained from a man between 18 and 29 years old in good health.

CDR3 in DNA: TGTGCCAGCAGCTTGGGACAGGGTGGTGAGCAGTTCTTC. As protein: CASSLGQGGEQFF. The chain combines TRBV7-9 with TRBJ2-1; TRBD1 matches 9 bases. Losses at the gene ends were 3 bases for V and 9 bases for J; bases not matched to a gene: 3. The germline gives CDR1 SEHNR, CDR2 FQNEAQ (reference sequence). The length of the CDR3 is 13 residues.